This record concerns one TCR beta chain sequence. Seattle patient enrollment occurred during active infection, with longitudinal follow-up thereafter. The data were taken from a study of blood T cell repertoires in COVID-19. Looking at the study overall: There were acute and convalescent COVID-19 samples, and they came from the United States, Italy and Spain. T cells, B-cell-depleted T cells, or PBMCs provided the cDNA or gDNA that served as material.

Authors' methods: Amplification from reference gene primers served as the basis for estimated nucleated cell counts. Clones were sequenced by immunoSEQ multiplex PCR, and TCRdb holds only the in-frame ones, with some missing. V, J and clone size reflect that table, while D and trimming were determined from the DNA. The repertoire holds approximately 110,000 clones, about 85% seen once, with 3.2% in the top ten. The V gene end was trimmed by 1 base and the J gene end by 8 bases; junction bases not matched to a gene: 9. This CDR3 has 15 residues. The germline V gene encodes CDR1 SGHKS and CDR2 YYEKEE (reference sequence).

Material: peripheral blood. This sequence was found in a woman older than 75 with COVID-19, enrolled during active disease. The chain couples TRBV5-5 to TRBJ1-1; 9 bases fit TRBD1. CDR3 amino acids: CASSLWGTGPREAFF. Here the CDR3 DNA reads TGTGCCAGCAGCTTGTGGGGGACAGGGCCCCGGGAAGCTTTCTTT.